A single sample gave rise to the 21 T cell receptor beta chains below, sequenced in a study of identical twins. One entry per CDR3 protein results from TCRdb running MiXCR on the 5' RACE reads. Here the sample spans a few hundred thousand distinct CDR3 sequences, about 18% being singletons. The sample taken for sequencing was naive T cells sorted from blood. The receptors were sampled from a man aged 50-59 years in good health.

This chain links TRBV6-1 with TRBJ2-2; the match to TRBD1 covers 8 bases. Germline assignment: CDR1 MNHNS and CDR2 SASEGT. V was pared by 5 bases and J by 6 bases, with 11 bases of the junction left unmatched. CDR3 length: 16 amino acids. The CDR3 DNA follows: TGTGCCAGCAGTCCCAACCCTCCGACAGGGGCCGGGGAGCTGTTTTTT. Its translation is CASSPNPPTGAGELFF.

The rearrangement links TRBV20-1 to TRBJ2-2; TRBD2 aligns across 11 bases. Germline V CDR1 and CDR2: DFQATT, SNEGSKA (reference sequence). V lost 6 bases, J lost 3 bases, and 9 bases stayed unmatched. The CDR3 runs 16 residues. The CDR3, as DNA: TGCAGTGCCCCCTATAGGGGACTAGCGGACACCGGGGAGCTGTTTTTT. The encoded protein is CSAPYRGLADTGELFF.

This clonotype was picked up a small number of times. The V gene is TRBV6-1, the J gene TRBJ2-3, with TRBD2 identical over 8 bases. The V and J ends lost 8 bases and 0 bases, in that order; junction bases with no gene match: 4. Germline V gene sequence: CDR1 MNHNS, CDR2 SASEGT. The CDR3 consists of 14 residues. The CDR3 DNA reads as TGTGCCAGCGGGAGACTAGCGAGCACAGATACGCAGTATTTT. Translating it yields CASGRLASTDTQYF.

The chain carries TRBV7-2 and TRBJ1-5; no clear D gene. The CDR3 length is 15 residues. From germline, CDR1 is SGHTA and CDR2 FQGNSA. Trimming took off 3 bases at V and 0 bases at J, with 9 bases between the two ends. The DNA for the CDR3 is TGTGCCAGCAGCTTGAGGGCCCGTAGCAATCAGCCCCAGCATTTT. Protein product: CASSLRARSNQPQHF.

At least ten counts were recorded for this clonotype. The chain is built from TRBV13 and TRBJ1-5; perhaps TRBD1 as D (6 bases). V lost 4 bases and J 4 bases, leaving 11 bases between the germline ends. Per germline, CDR1 PRHDT and CDR2 FYEKMQ (reference sequence). The CDR3 runs to 14 residues. The CDR3 sequence is CASSSGTLNQPQHF. CDR3 coding DNA: TGTGCCAGCAGCTCCGGGACACTAAATCAGCCCCAGCATTTT.

CDR3 loop: CASSQGSGSFNEQFF. The DNA for the CDR3 is TGTGCCAGCAGCCAGGGGAGCGGGAGTTTCAATGAGCAGTTCTTC. The genes are TRBV3-1 and TRBJ2-1; 8 bases are shared with TRBD2. J was trimmed by 6 bases and V by 3 bases; bases with no gene match: 7. Germline V gene lookup returns CDR1 LGHDT and CDR2 YNNKEL (reference sequence). The CDR3 contains 15 residues.

In this sample, this clonotype turned up many times. The V gene is TRBV12-3 or TRBV12-4, the J gene TRBJ2-2; a weak D match, TRBD2 (5 bases). This CDR3 spans 15 amino acids. The V end was cut by 6 bases, the J end by 5 bases, with 16 bases between. Written as DNA, the CDR3 is TGTGCCAGCAGGCCGGGAAACCACGGGACCGGGGAGCTGTTTTTT. Protein: CASRPGNHGTGELFF.

This clonotype turned up a few times. The chain couples TRBV5-1 to TRBJ2-6; D remains unclear. Trimming pared 1 base from V and 2 bases from J, leaving 4 bases between. Germline V gives CDR1 SGHRS, CDR2 YFSETQ. CDR3 size: 14 residues. CDR3 sequence: CASSLKAGANVLTF. CDR3 in DNA: TGCGCCAGCAGCTTGAAGGCTGGGGCCAACGTCCTGACTTTC.

The V call is TRBV28, the J call TRBJ1-6; D is unclear. With 0 bases removed from V and 3 bases from J, the gap between germline ends came to 9 bases. Germline V gene lookup returns CDR1 MDHEN and CDR2 SYDVKM. The CDR3 covers 16 residues. CDR3 coding DNA: TGTGCCAGCAGTTTATGGCAGGCCAGCTATAATTCACCCCTCCACTTT. As protein: CASSLWQASYNSPLHF.

The rearrangement uses TRBV9 and TRBJ2-3; TRBD1 or TRBD2 may be the D gene (5 bases each). Germline lookup yields CDR1 SGDLS and CDR2 YYNGEE. Trimming took off 3 bases at V and 0 bases at J, with 8 bases between the two ends. The CDR3 runs to 14 residues. CDR3 loop: CASSEGPSTDTQYF. Here the CDR3 DNA reads TGTGCCAGCAGCGAGGGACCAAGCACAGATACGCAGTATTTT.

In its sample, this clonotype was seen a few times. The chain recombines TRBV28 with TRBJ2-2, with 8 bases that match TRBD1. Germline loops: CDR1 MDHEN, CDR2 SYDVKM. Trimming took 0 bases from V and 0 from J; bases not matched to a gene: 0. The CDR3 loop spans 16 amino acids. CDR3 sequence reads: CASSLWGQANTGELFF. CDR3 sequence (DNA): TGTGCCAGCAGTTTATGGGGACAGGCGAACACCGGGGAGCTGTTTTTT.

This clonotype occurred many times. V and J are TRBV7-2 and TRBJ1-1; no firm D call. The ends were cut back, 1 base at V and 0 bases at J, with 6 bases in the middle. Germline-derived CDR1 and CDR2 are SGHTA and FQGNSA. This CDR3 region has 14 residues. CDR3 in DNA: TGTGCCAGCAGCTTAGTAGTGTTGAACACTGAAGCTTTCTTT. Its protein is CASSLVVLNTEAFF.

This clonotype was recorded many times. The CDR3 nucleotides are TGTGCCAGCAGTCAAACGACAGGGGGCAGGGTCTCGAACTATGGCTACACCTTC. Translating gives CASSQTTGGRVSNYGYTF. The V call is TRBV12-3 or TRBV12-4, the J call TRBJ1-2, with TRBD1 matching over 10 bases. This CDR3 contains 18 residues. Trimming removed 5 bases from V and 2 bases from J; junction bases left unmatched: 14.

This clonotype was observed a few times. The genes are TRBV5-1 and TRBJ2-1, with TRBD1 identical over 9 bases. Germline CDR1 reads SGHRS; CDR2 reads YFSETQ. The trim removed 0 bases at V and 8 bases at J, leaving 12 bases unmatched. The CDR3 is 17 residues long. Here the CDR3 DNA reads TGCGCCAGCAGCTTGGGGGCCTCCGGGACAGGGAGAGATGAGCAGTTCTTC. It specifies CASSLGASGTGRDEQFF.

This clonotype was observed many times. The chain links TRBV9 to TRBJ1-1; TRBD1 agrees at 8 bases. The CDR3 runs 14 residues. Germline CDR1 reads SGDLS; CDR2 reads YYNGEE. V lost 6 bases and J lost 1; bases outside the gene matches: 5. The CDR3 region has the DNA TGTGCCAGCACCCCCAGGGGGCCGAACACTGAAGCTTTCTTT. Its protein product is CASTPRGPNTEAFF.

The V gene is TRBV3-1, the J gene TRBJ2-5, with 10 bases aligning to TRBD2. The CDR3 is 16 amino acids. From germline, CDR1 is LGHDT and CDR2 YNNKEL (reference sequence). J was trimmed by 5 bases and V by 2 bases; bases with no gene match: 8. In DNA form, the CDR3 reads TGTGCCAGCAGCCAATATACTAGCGGGGCCAGGGAGACCCAGTACTTC. As protein: CASSQYTSGARETQYF.

V is TRBV7-9 and J is TRBJ2-1; TRBD2 matches at 12 bases. CDR1 is SEHNR and CDR2 is FQNEAQ in the germline V gene (reference sequence). The CDR3 is made up of 15 amino acids. V trimming: 6 bases; J trimming: 6 bases; junction bases outside the gene matches: 6. The CDR3 sequence is CASRRTSGNINEQFF. Written as DNA, the CDR3 is TGTGCCAGCAGGCGGACTAGCGGGAACATCAATGAGCAGTTCTTC.

This clonotype was counted at least ten times. The chain carries TRBV12-3 or TRBV12-4 and TRBJ2-1; 9 bases are a match to TRBD2. V shed 2 bases and J 3 bases; nucleotides not matched to a gene: 5. The CDR3 runs to 16 residues. CDR3 protein: CASSLSGRMNYNEQFF. The DNA of the CDR3 is TGTGCCAGCAGTTTAAGCGGGAGGATGAACTACAATGAGCAGTTCTTC.

This clonotype appeared many times. The chain employs TRBV5-1 and TRBJ2-1; 7 positions match TRBD2. This CDR3 contains 14 residues. The J segment lost 4 bases and the V segment lost 4 bases, leaving 5 bases of the junction unmatched. The germline CDR1 and CDR2 sequences are SGHRS and YFSETQ. The CDR3 is CASSAGDYYNEQFF. CDR3 coding DNA: TGCGCCAGCAGCGCTGGGGACTATTACAATGAGCAGTTCTTC.

V and J are TRBV10-2 and TRBJ2-7, with TRBD2 identical over 11 bases. V was clipped by 2 bases and J by 3 bases; unmatched bases: 3. Germline lookup yields CDR1 WSHSY and CDR2 SAAADI. This CDR3 has 15 residues. For the CDR3, the DNA is TGCGCCAGCAGTGAGATAGCGGGAGGGCTCTACGAGCAGTACTTC. This sequence encodes CASSEIAGGLYEQYF.

The V call is TRBV4-3, the J call TRBJ2-2; 9 bases agree with TRBD2. The V segment lost 2 bases and the J segment 4 bases; nucleotides outside the gene matches: 14. The CDR3 runs to 19 residues. In germline, CDR1 is LGHNA, CDR2 YSLEER. DNA for the CDR3: TGCGCCAGCAGCCAATTTGACAGAATAGCGGGAGAGCTCACCGGGGAGCTGTTTTTT. Protein: CASSQFDRIAGELTGELFF.